This TCR beta chain stems from a study of shared clonotypes between healthy human individuals. CDR1 and CDR2 from the germline V gene are SGHDT and YYEEEE. With V trimmed by 4 bases and J by 4 bases, 7 bases remained unmatched. CDR3 length: 15 residues. Profiling relied on immunoSEQ multiplex PCR, and the TCRdb table lists in-frame clones only, not all of them. The sample has 2.3 million or so clones, 85% to 95% seen once. The chain carries TRBV5-6 and TRBJ2-7; TRBD1 matches at 11 bases. This sequence was found in a young man in good health. Some clones in this sample may be carry-over from other donors' samples. What was sequenced was naive CD4+ T cells from PBMCs. Sample subset: CD45RA+ positively selected. CDR3 sequence (DNA): TGTGCCAGCAGCGTCGGACAGGGGGCGGTTTACGAGCAGTACTTC. Translated, it gives CASSVGQGAVYEQYF.